This TCR beta chain came from a study of blood T cell repertoires in COVID-19 (dated by TCRdb to 2020 to 2022). With regard to the full study: Samples covering the acute and convalescent phases of COVID-19 were provided by collaborators in the United States, Italy and Spain. The prospective study material was composed of cDNA or gDNA derived from T cells, B-cell-depleted T cells, or PBMCs. Subjects who had been exposed to COVID-19, were actively infected with it, or had recovered from it provided the deeply sampled blood TCRbeta repertoires that made up the dataset. The repertoires were released in a freely available public database meant as a resource for research on the immune response to SARS-CoV-2. Samples were obtained from the ongoing ImmuneRACE study (first 160 participants) and from over 1,000 subjects provided by 6 global collaborators. Nearly every sample came with metadata listing a de-identified subject ID, COVID-19 status, age in years and sex. Where HLA class I and class II types were available, the types were taken from metadata supplied by the sample provider, not from assay-based typing. Summary of the overall study and its limitations: The amount of clinical and demographic metadata varied by source and participant and was provided uncurated.

TCRbeta CDR3 regions were amplified from genomic DNA by means of the immunoSEQ Assay, a bias-controlled multiplex PCR. On the study's bioinformatics: The number of nucleated cells in each sample was estimated from the amplification of reference gene primers within the assay. To quantify the absolute abundance of each unique TCRbeta CDR3 rearrangement, sequence reads were collapsed and filtered. For each sample, productive Simpson clonality was calculated as the square root of Simpson's diversity index across productive rearrangements. In its TCRdb copy, this immuneACCESS table keeps in-frame sequences only and misses some clones. Where compared with another copy, unresolved V genes explain less than half of these, and the others have no known cause. For V, J and clone size, that table is used; D and trimming come from the DNA. This sample is represented by 50,000 or so clones; about 80% of them were singletons. The biggest ten clones account for roughly 25% of the sample.

V is cut by 5 bases and J by 1 base, and the space between the germline ends is 14 bases. Reading from cysteine to phenylalanine, the CDR3 counts 15 amino acids. CDR3 DNA is the only sequence kept; it has 45 bases, read in frame from the first base. The germline V gene gives CDR1 as SGHVS and CDR2 as FNYEAQ. This clone occurred a few times. Its antigen is not yet known. The record has no base qualities; no much larger clone is one base away. Each collaborating institution followed its own protocols to collect whole blood in K2EDTA tubes. For TCRbeta analysis, collaborators shipped samples in one of three forms: frozen whole blood, isolated PBMCs, or DNA extracted from either of those sample types.

The sample was peripheral blood. The chain uses TRBV7-6 and TRBJ2-5; the best D guess is TRBD1, with 5 bases matching. The clonotype originates from a man between 65 and 85 years old with acute or convalescent COVID-19. At the DNA level, the sequence is TGTGCCAGCAGCCTGGAGCAGGGATTCCAAGAGACCCAGTACTTC. Translated, it reads CASSLEQGFQETQYF.